The 2 T cell receptor beta chains reported below all come from one sample, sequenced in a study of cytotoxic CD8 clonotypes in ibrutinib-treated CLL (dated by TCRdb to about 2021). Interpreted using the paper, the time point label stands for: progressive disease on ibrutinib. Library method: the immunoSEQ multiplex PCR assay. Held by TCRdb, this immuneACCESS table contains in-frame sequences only and omits some clones. Under half of the omission traces to an unresolved V gene where checked; the cause of the rest is unknown. Present in this sample are under 300,000 clones, less than 85% of which were seen just once. The ten biggest clones cover about 5.7% of the sample. Sequences were derived from PBMCs, sampled at disease progression, from a patient treated with ibrutinib. These receptors originate from a human donor with chronic lymphocytic leukemia.

The J gene is TRBJ1-1, the V gene TRBV19; 10 bases are a match to TRBD1. Germline V lookup: CDR1 LNHDA, CDR2 SQIVND (reference sequence). The CDR3 is 15 residues long. V lost 3 bases to trimming and J lost 1 base; unmatched junction nucleotides: 2. The CDR3 coding sequence is TGTGCCAGTAGTATCCGGACAGGGGGGAACACTGAAGCTTTCTTT. Its translation is CASSIRTGGNTEAFF.

This clone appeared once. V gene TRBV7-6 combines with J gene TRBJ2-6; 10 bases match TRBD2. In germline, CDR1 is SGHVS, CDR2 FNYEAQ. The CDR3 covers 19 residues. The ends lost 4 bases at V and 2 bases at J; junction bases unmatched: 11. DNA for the CDR3: TGTGCCAGCAGCTCGGGGAAAAGCGGGGGGGCCACTGGGGCCAACGTCCTGACTTTC. Protein: CASSSGKSGGATGANVLTF. The full variable domain, rest sourced from reference TRBV7-6 and TRBJ2-6, is GAGVSQSPRYKVTKRGQDVALRCDPISGHVSLYWYRQALGQGPEFLTYFNYEAQQDKSGLPNDRFSAERPEGSISTLTIQRTEQRDSAMYRCASSSGKSGGATGANVLTFGAGSRLTVL.